This T cell receptor beta chain was profiled in a study of graft-versus-host responses after intestinal transplantation. Looking at the study overall: Those transplanted obtained multivisceral, liver-intestinal, or isolated intestinal grafts. Anti-thymocyte globulin induction, then tacrolimus and steroids for about 3 years, went to all recipients.

Study findings and constraints: Some GvH clones were seen earlier in gut or blood, suggesting intestinal origin. Those patients showing graft-donor T cell macrochimerism displayed high graft-versus-host to host-versus-graft clonal ratios in allografts.

V lost 10 bases to trimming and J lost 4 bases, with 20 bases between them. The germline gives CDR1 SEHNR, CDR2 FQNEAQ (reference sequence). This CDR3 has 15 residues. Method: immunoSEQ multiplex PCR; TCRdb's copy keeps in-frame clones and lacks some. The profile shows 70,000 or so clones, over 70% of them singletons. Comment on this clone: As yet, its antigen is unknown.

Sequencing used unstimulated CD4+ T cells sorted from spleen or lymph node cells, obtained before transplant. The TCR sequence derives from a human donor who was the organ donor for an intestinal transplant. The chain has TRBV7-9 and TRBJ1-5; no clear D gene. The CDR3 sequence: CATGEGLSRNQPQHF. The CDR3 nucleotides are TGTGCCACCGGAGAGGGTTTGTCCCGTAATCAGCCCCAGCATTTT.